The clone carrying this TCR beta chain qualifies as medium-sized (0.01 to 0.1%). Bulk tumor genomic DNA, 500 to 600 ng per sample, was used as template. Several far-apart biopsies were taken per primary tumor during surgery. Surgery that was curative in intent was performed on patients with untreated, newly diagnosed non-small cell lung cancer. Multiplex PCR relied on 32 V and 13 J primers to amplify TCR beta CDR3. TCRdb analysed the multiplex PCR reads with MiXCR anew, one entry per CDR3 protein. There are a few thousand distinct CDR3 sequences in the sample; roughly 14% occur only once, and 22% lies in the top ten. The entry originates in a study of immune heterogeneity within non-small cell lung tumors. This receptor was identified in a female donor with non-small cell lung cancer. The sample comprised lung tumor tissue.

In DNA form, the CDR3 reads TGCAGTGCTATCGTGGGGCAGAAACTTCCCGTAGGGCCGGCAGATACGCAGTATTTT. This codes for CSAIVGQKLPVGPADTQYF. This rearrangement joins TRBV20-1 to TRBJ2-3; D perhaps matches TRBD1 (5 bases). V was cut by 4 bases and J by 4 bases, with 30 bases left in between. The CDR3 sequence is 19 residues long. CDR1 is DFQATT, CDR2 SNEGSKA, per germline (reference sequence).